This TCR beta chain was identified in a study of T cell responses to AZD1222 COVID-19 vaccine. Whole-study findings and limits: Once two AZD1222 doses were given, Spike-specific TCR breadth and depth went up.

To note about this clone: Its antigen is not known.

The CDR3 consists of 17 residues. The V gene's germline CDR1 is SGHDT and CDR2 YYEEEE. Between the trimmed V and J ends, which lost 4 bases and 0 bases, there was a span of 17 bases. Sequencing used immunoSEQ multiplex PCR; TCRdb keeps in-frame clones, though not all of them. The sample has approximately 150,000 clones, 85% to 95% seen once; the top ten hold roughly 12%. This receptor was obtained from an adult who had recovered from COVID-19. This chain joins TRBV5-6 and TRBJ2-1; D uncertain. Sequences were derived from peripheral blood, sampled after recovery from COVID-19. The chain's CDR3 is CASSLMTISSSYNEQFF. The CDR3 DNA reads TGTGCCAGCAGCCTGATGACAATTTCTAGCTCCTACAATGAGCAGTTCTTC. Full variable domain (rest looked up from reference TRBV5-6 and TRBJ2-1): DAGVTQSPTHLIKTRGQQVTLRCSPKSGHDTVSWYQQALGQGPQFIFQYYEEEERQRGNFPDRFSGHQFPNYSSELNVNALLLGDSALYLCASSLMTISSSYNEQFFGPGTRLTVL.